This T cell receptor beta chain was documented in a study of siplizumab effects on memory and regulatory T cells (dated by TCRdb to the late 2010s). Broadly, across the study: The effect of the anti-CD2 antibody siplizumab on alloreactive T-cell subsets was examined in allogeneic mixed lymphocyte reactions constructed from human PBMCs. What the study reported, not specific to this receptor: Whether proliferating Tregs from siplizumab cultures actually had suppressive function was not functionally confirmed. Siplizumab significantly lowered the cumulative frequency of alloreactive sequences that could be traced to unstimulated CD4+ memory T cells. Greater diversity appeared to be present in unstimulated naive T cells than in memory T cells, and a substantial contribution to the alloresponse seemed to be made by naive cells. Because sequences below about 10^-5 frequency were poorly captured, only a minor fraction of alloreactive clones could be mapped to unstimulated subsets. Of the alloreactive CD4+ clones that could be mapped, the Treg-derived share averaged about 67% with siplizumab compared with 26.9% in control reactions. About 80-96% of proliferating CD4+ or CD8+ clones could not be given a naive or memory phenotype.

Concerning this clone: The antigen it binds to is not known. Base qualities are not provided; no much larger clone lies one nucleotide away.

Germline trimming: 0 bases from V, 1 base from J; junction bases outside gene matches: 8. Reading the germline V gene (reference sequence) gives CDR1 LNHNV and CDR2 YYDKDF. There are 19 amino acids in the CDR3, from cysteine to phenylalanine inclusive. Only the CDR3 region is kept as DNA, spanning 57 bases read in frame from base 1. Library preparation employed the immunoSEQ multiplex PCR assay. The deep sequencing platform assayed about 10^5 TCR templates per sample. Genomic DNA extracted from sorted T cells was used for TCRbeta CDR3 sequencing. The paper's processing steps were these. The R programming language was used for the clonal analysis of the TCRbeta CDR3 data. Unstimulated samples were compared with post-reaction CFSE-low samples to define alloreactive CD4+ and CD8+ clones. Regulatory or non-regulatory origin of alloreactive CD4+ clones was assigned by matching sequences to the sorted unstimulated Treg and non-Treg repertoires. Entries here come from immuneACCESS through TCRdb and include only in-frame sequences with V and J called. Some clones fail to appear in such tables; in the studies checked, an unresolved V gene covers under half of the shortfall, and the cause of the remainder is unknown. The V and J calls and the clone size are those of that table, but D and trimming were determined from the DNA. The sample yields about 100,000 clones; about 95% were counted once. The ten largest clones take up approximately 1.4% of the sample.

TCRbeta CDR3 sequencing was performed on sorted unstimulated T cells and on proliferating T cells recovered from mixed lymphocyte reactions. Fresh whole blood from roughly 10 HLA-typed healthy donors was used to isolate PBMCs. Unstimulated CD4+ non-regulatory T cells were FACS-sorted to map the origin of alloreactive clones. The chain employs TRBV15 and TRBJ2-6, with 8 bases aligning to TRBD2. Sequencing was done on a sample of non-Treg CD4+ T cells sorted from blood. What this sample's cell subset or site label stands for: FACS-sorted unstimulated CD4+ non-regulatory T cells. The receptor's source is a human donor in good health. The CDR3 protein is CATSRDRSGGGSGANVLTF. The DNA sequence is TGTGCCACCAGCAGAGATCGGAGCGGGGGAGGGTCTGGGGCCAACGTCCTGACTTTC.